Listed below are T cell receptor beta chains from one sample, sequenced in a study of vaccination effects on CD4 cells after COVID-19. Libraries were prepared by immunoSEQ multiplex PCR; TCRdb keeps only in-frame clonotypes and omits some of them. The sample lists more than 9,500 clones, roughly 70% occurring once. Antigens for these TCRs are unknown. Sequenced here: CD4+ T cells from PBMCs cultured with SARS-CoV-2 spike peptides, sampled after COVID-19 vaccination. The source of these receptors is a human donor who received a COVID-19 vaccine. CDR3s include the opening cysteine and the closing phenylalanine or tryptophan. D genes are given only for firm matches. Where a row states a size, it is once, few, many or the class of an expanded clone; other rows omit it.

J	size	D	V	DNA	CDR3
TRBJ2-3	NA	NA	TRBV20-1	TGCAGTGCGGGATTGGGGGATACGCAGTATTTT	CSAGLGDTQYF
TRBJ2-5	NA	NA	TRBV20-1	TGCAGTGCTAGTTATTCGGGAGCCCAGTACTTC	CSASYSGAQYF
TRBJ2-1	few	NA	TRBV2	TGTGCCAGCAGTGAAGCGGGGAAATCCTACAATGAGCAGTTCTTC	CASSEAGKSYNEQFF
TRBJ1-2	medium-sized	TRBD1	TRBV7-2	TGTGCCAGCAGCTTAACAGGGGCCTATGGCTACACCTTC	CASSLTGAYGYTF
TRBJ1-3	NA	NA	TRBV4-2	TGTGCCAGCAGCCAAGATTTTTATGGAAACACCATATATTTT	CASSQDFYGNTIYF
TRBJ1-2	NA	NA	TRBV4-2	TGTGCCAGCAGCCAAGATGTCGGTGGCGGCTACACCTTC	CASSQDVGGGYTF
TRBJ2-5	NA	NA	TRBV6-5	TGTGCCAGCAGCTCCAGTTACGTCCAAGAGACCCAGTACTTC	CASSSSYVQETQYF
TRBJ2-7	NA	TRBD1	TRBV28	TGTGCCAGCAGTTTAGGACAGGCCCTCGCGACGTACGAGCAGTACTTC	CASSLGQALATYEQYF
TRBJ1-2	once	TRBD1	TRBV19	TGTGCCAGTAGTATCGGACAGGGTGAGTTCGGCTACACCTTC	CASSIGQGEFGYTF
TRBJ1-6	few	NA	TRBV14	TGTGCCAGCAGCCAAGTGGGGGTAGGGGCCCTCCACTTT	CASSQVGVGALHF
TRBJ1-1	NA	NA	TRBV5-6	TGTGCCAGCAGCCTCGACAGAAACACTGAAGCTTTCTTT	CASSLDRNTEAFF
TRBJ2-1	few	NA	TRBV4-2	TGTGCCAGCAGCCAAGATGGCGCGGGGGCCTATCAGTGGCAGTTCTTC	CASSQDGAGAYQWQFF
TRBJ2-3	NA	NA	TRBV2	TGTGCCAGCAGGTACCCAAACCGGGGCCCCAGCACAGATACGCAGTATTTT	CASRYPNRGPSTDTQYF
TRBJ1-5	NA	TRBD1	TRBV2	TGTGCCAGCAGTGAGGTGGGACAGGGCCATCAGCCCCAGCATTTT	CASSEVGQGHQPQHF
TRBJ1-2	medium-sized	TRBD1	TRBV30	TGTGCCTGGAAGGGACAGAATAACTATGGCTACACCTTC	CAWKGQNNYGYTF
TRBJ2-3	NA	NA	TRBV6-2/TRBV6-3	TGTGCCAGCAGCCTGGGATATGGGTCCCGCACAGATACGCAGTATTTT	CASSLGYGSRTDTQYF
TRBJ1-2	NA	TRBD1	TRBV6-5	TGTGCCAGCACCGACAGGGAAGCACATGGCTACACCTTC	CASTDREAHGYTF